The T cell receptor (beta chain) described here comes from a study of T cells in localized non-small cell lung cancer. Study results and limitations: In adjacent lung, a median approximately 60 of the top 100 tumor clones were found. Longer overall survival was linked to higher blood T cell density. Uninvolved adjacent lung showed higher T cell clonality than tumor.

Method: immunoSEQ multiplex PCR; TCRdb's copy keeps in-frame clones and lacks some. Of around 2,600 clones in the sample, roughly 40% were seen once. V lost 7 bases, J lost 4 bases, and 22 bases lay in between. Germline CDR1 is SGHDN and CDR2 is FVKESK. CDR3 length: 16 amino acids. Regarding this clone: Its specificity is unknown.

The receptor comes from a male donor at least 60 years old with stage II squamous cell lung carcinoma. Sequenced material: lung tumor tissue, taken before any cancer treatment. J is TRBJ1-1 and V is TRBV14; D uncertain. The CDR3: CASITVELKGGTEAFF. The CDR3 DNA reads as TGTGCCAGCATTACCGTAGAATTGAAGGGCGGCACTGAAGCTTTCTTT.